These 10 T cell receptor beta chains originate from one sample sequenced in a study of post-analysis software for immune sequencing data. Broader study findings: Controls showed lower frequencies than patients for five TRBV segments, and TRBV5-6, TRBV5-1 and TRBV20-1 were among these.

Unique molecular identifiers had been added to the TCR beta cDNA libraries. TCRdb used MiXCR to reprocess the PCR reads, holding one entry per CDR3 protein. In the table there are roughly 540,000 distinct CDR3 sequences, around 36% of which are singletons. No antigen is known for these receptors. The sample was blood. The receptors stem from a girl under 18 with multiple sclerosis.

This clonotype has at least ten counts. The rearrangement links TRBV10-3 to TRBJ2-7; tentatively, D is TRBD1 (6 bases). The CDR3 runs to 13 residues. Trimming shortened V by 10 bases and J by 4 bases, and 17 bases separated the two germline ends. The V gene's germline CDR1 is ENHRY and CDR2 SYGVKD. This CDR3 is CATSPLTGYEQYF. In DNA, the CDR3 is TGTGCCACCTCACCTCTAACAGGGTACGAGCAGTACTTC.

This clonotype turned up a few times. In nucleotides, the CDR3 is TGCAGCGTTGCCGGCAGGGCGGTTGAGACCCAGTACTTC. This translates into CSVAGRAVETQYF. The chain joins TRBV29-1 to TRBJ2-5; D might be TRBD1 (5 bases). The CDR3 spans 13 residues. Germline values: CDR1 SQVTM, CDR2 ANQGSEA. The V and J ends lost 4 bases and 5 bases respectively, with 14 bases between them. The full variable domain, in which reference TRBV29-1 and TRBJ2-5 provide the parts outside the CDR3, is SAVISQKPSRDICQRGTSLTIQCQVDSQVTMMFWYRQQPGQSLTLIATANQGSEATYESGFVIDKFPISRPNLTFSTLTVSNMSPEDSSIYLCSVAGRAVETQYFGPGTRLLVL.

This clonotype turned up a few times. The V call is TRBV12-3 or TRBV12-4, the J call TRBJ2-1; D remains unclear. This CDR3 is 14 amino acids long. The V and J ends lost 4 bases and 3 bases respectively, with 10 bases between them. CDR3 amino acids: CASSSLTFYNEQFF. The CDR3 nucleotides are TGTGCCAGCAGTTCCCTGACATTCTACAATGAGCAGTTCTTC.

The gene calls are TRBV7-2 and TRBJ2-7; 9 bases are a match to TRBD1. Germline-derived CDR1 and CDR2 are SGHTA and FQGNSA. V lost 6 bases to trimming and J lost 3 bases; unmatched junction nucleotides: 9. There are 15 residues in the CDR3. CDR3 in amino acids: CASRIPGQGFYEQYF. As DNA, the CDR3 is TGTGCCAGCAGAATACCGGGACAGGGCTTCTACGAGCAGTACTTC.

The gene calls are TRBV5-1 and TRBJ2-1, with D perhaps TRBD1 or TRBD2 (5 bases each). This CDR3 is built from 18 residues. Germline V gives CDR1 SGHRS, CDR2 YFSETQ. The V gene lost 4 bases and the J gene lost 7 bases, with 27 bases spanning the gap. CDR3 nucleotides: TGCGCCAGCAGCCCCCGACCAGGGAGTGAGGTCAGTTGGAATGAGCAGTTCTTC. This encodes CASSPRPGSEVSWNEQFF.

This clonotype was picked up a small number of times. This chain joins TRBV29-1 and TRBJ2-5; TRBD2 matches 11 bases. The CDR3 loop spans 15 amino acids. CDR1 and CDR2 (germline): SQVTM, ANQGSEA. V was pared by 1 base and J by 5 bases, with 6 bases of the junction left unmatched. CDR3 region: CSVEGYSGGAETQYF. The CDR3 region has the DNA TGCAGCGTTGAAGGGTATAGCGGGGGGGCGGAGACCCAGTACTTC.

The genes are TRBV6-5 and TRBJ2-2, with 7 bases identical to TRBD2. With 6 bases clipped from V and 3 bases from J, the junction kept 10 bases outside the gene matches. CDR1 is MNHEY, CDR2 SVGAGI, per germline. CDR3 length: 16 residues. CDR3 sequence (DNA): TGTGCCAGCAGCGATCAGGGCGGGGGAGACACCGGGGAGCTGTTTTTT. As protein: CASSDQGGGDTGELFF.

The CDR3 nucleotides are TGCAGTGCCCATCCCCGGGACATCGGCACAGATACGCAGTATTTT. Translating it yields CSAHPRDIGTDTQYF. V usage is TRBV20-1 and J usage is TRBJ2-3; a weak D match, TRBD1 (6 bases). Looked up from germline, CDR1 is DFQATT and CDR2 is SNEGSKA (reference sequence). V lost 6 bases, J lost 1 base, and 17 bases lay in between. The CDR3 is made up of 15 amino acids.

The chain combines TRBV29-1 with TRBJ1-2; D not certain. Germline lookup yields CDR1 SQVTM and CDR2 ANQGSEA. CDR3 length equals 12 residues. V lost 8 bases and J 1 base, leaving 11 bases between the germline ends. The CDR3 loop reads CSLLEDNYGYTF. In DNA form, the CDR3 reads TGCAGCCTCCTCGAGGATAACTATGGCTACACCTTC.

The chain combines TRBV28 with TRBJ2-5; the D gene could be TRBD1 or TRBD2 (6 bases each). Trimming took 6 bases from V and 5 from J, leaving 28 bases between them. The CDR3 has 18 residues. The V gene's germline CDR1 is MDHEN and CDR2 SYDVKM. The CDR3: CASSQNLGAGTLAETQYF. The CDR3 DNA reads as TGTGCCAGCAGCCAAAATCTGGGGGCCGGGACCCTAGCGGAGACCCAGTACTTC. Full variable domain (rest looked up from reference TRBV28 and TRBJ2-5): DVKVTQSSRYLVKRTGEKVFLECVQDMDHENMFWYRQDPGLGLRLIYFSYDVKMKEKGDIPEGYSVSREKKERFSLILESASTNQTSMYLCASSQNLGAGTLAETQYFGPGTRLLVL.